This entry lists 27 T cell receptor beta chains sequenced from one sample in a study of CD8+ T cells in alopecia areata. As for treatment: oral pan-JAK inhibitor, 5-10 mg twice daily. The sequencing template was cDNA reverse transcribed from extracted RNA. Measured with immunoSEQ multiplex PCR; TCRdb has only the in-frame clones, and not every one. There are more than 200,000 clones in the sample; over 60% occur only once, and 4% to 5% lies in the top ten. The specimen was CD4+ T cells sorted from blood, collected at week 4, from a patient treated with tofacitinib. Receptor source: a human donor with alopecia areata.

This clone was seen only a few times. The chain recombines TRBV29-1 with TRBJ1-1, with D perhaps TRBD1 (5 bases). CDR1 is SQVTM, CDR2 ANQGSEA, per germline. V lost 8 bases, J lost 5 bases, and 18 bases lay in between. This CDR3 spans 13 amino acids. The CDR3: CSTRQSLSTEAFF. Written as DNA, the CDR3 is TGCAGCACAAGACAGTCACTGAGTACTGAAGCTTTCTTT. Drawing the rest from reference TRBV29-1 and TRBJ1-1, the complete variable domain is SAVISQKPSRDICQRGTSLTIQCQVDSQVTMMFWYRQQPGQSLTLIATANQGSEATYESGFVIDKFPISRPNLTFSTLTVSNMSPEDSSIYLCSTRQSLSTEAFFGQGTRLTVV.

The DNA of the CDR3 is TGTGCCAGCAGCTTACCGGCGCCGTCCGGGATCACGTACTTC. It is translated as CASSLPAPSGITYF. The rearrangement joins TRBV7-9 to TRBJ2-7; maybe TRBD2 (5 bases). CDR3 length: 14 amino acids. Trimming removed 2 bases from V and 12 bases from J, with 20 bases in between. In germline, CDR1 is SEHNR, CDR2 FQNEAQ (reference sequence). The whole variable domain, filled in from reference TRBV7-9 and TRBJ2-7, reads DTGVSQNPRHKITKRGQNVTFRCDPISEHNRLYWYRQTLGQGPEFLTYFQNEAQLEKSRLLSDRFSAERPKGSFSTLEIQRTEQGDSAMYLCASSLPAPSGITYFGPGTRLTVT.

The chain employs TRBV5-5 and TRBJ1-1; D ambiguous. In germline, CDR1 is SGHKS, CDR2 YYEKEE (reference sequence). Trimming left V 4 bases short and J 6 bases short, with 16 bases between. This CDR3 contains 14 residues. CDR3 nucleotides: TGTGCCAGCAGCCATCTTCAAGGGAGGCCTGAAGCTTTCTTT. Protein product: CASSHLQGRPEAFF.

The rearrangement links TRBV7-2 to TRBJ1-4; D is unclear. The CDR3 spans 14 residues. Germline V gene lookup returns CDR1 SGHTA and CDR2 FQGNSA. V was cut by 5 bases and J by 7 bases, with 14 bases left in between. This CDR3 reads CASSPTKVGEKLFF. CDR3 DNA: TGTGCCAGCAGCCCTACCAAAGTTGGTGAAAAACTGTTTTTT.

The V call is TRBV7-9, the J call TRBJ1-2, with D uncertain. The CDR3 is 14 amino acids. V dropped 0 bases and J dropped 4 bases, with 9 bases sitting between them. Germline V gene data show CDR1 as SEHNR and CDR2 as FQNEAQ (reference sequence). The DNA for the CDR3 is TGTGCCAGCAGCTTAGCAGGCGGGAGCTATGGCTACACCTTC. It encodes CASSLAGGSYGYTF.

This clone appeared once. The gene calls are TRBV5-1 and TRBJ2-1; the match to TRBD1 covers 7 bases. This CDR3 has 15 amino acids. The V gene's germline CDR1 is SGHRS and CDR2 YFSETQ. With 4 bases clipped from V and 1 base from J, the junction kept 5 bases outside the gene matches. The DNA for the CDR3 is TGCGCCAGCAGCGCACAGGGGACGTCCTACAATGAGCAGTTCTTC. Amino acids: CASSAQGTSYNEQFF.

This sequence joins TRBV6-1 and TRBJ2-7, with 7 bases matching TRBD1. The CDR3 spans 15 residues. Losses at the gene ends were 5 bases for V and 0 bases for J; bases not matched to a gene: 7. The germline gives CDR1 MNHNS, CDR2 SASEGT. The CDR3 here is CASSPETGSSYEQYF. The CDR3 nucleotides are TGTGCCAGCAGTCCGGAGACAGGGAGCTCCTACGAGCAGTACTTC.

This clone was seen more than once but under ten times. The V gene is TRBV6-5, the J gene TRBJ1-4; D is unresolved. Trimming stripped 6 bases from V and 0 bases from J, with 8 bases between. CDR3 length: 14 amino acids. Germline values: CDR1 MNHEY, CDR2 SVGAGI. CDR3 sequence (DNA): TGTGCCAGCAGGGATGACGCAACTAATGAAAAACTGTTTTTT. Its protein product is CASRDDATNEKLFF.

This chain uses TRBV28 with TRBJ2-2; D is unclear. The CDR3 spans 16 residues. Between the trimmed V and J ends, which lost 7 bases and 0 bases, there was a span of 15 bases. Germline V gene sequence: CDR1 MDHEN, CDR2 SYDVKM. The CDR3 nucleotides read TGTGCCAGCACCGAATGGGCATTCTCGAACACCGGGGAGCTGTTTTTT. Its protein product is CASTEWAFSNTGELFF.

V and J are TRBV2 and TRBJ1-5, with D possibly matching TRBD1 (6 bases). Germline CDR1 is SNHLY and CDR2 is FYNNEI. Trimming removed 6 bases at V and 5 bases at J, with 14 bases between. The CDR3 totals 14 residues. The CDR3 DNA follows: TGTGCCAGCAGCGTACAGGGTGGGGATCAGCCCCAGCATTTT. It encodes CASSVQGGDQPQHF.

The DNA for the CDR3 is TGTGCCAGCAGAATGAGGCGCTCTGGGGCCAACGTCCTGACTTTC. Protein sequence: CASRMRRSGANVLTF. This sequence joins TRBV6-5 and TRBJ2-6; D ambiguous. The CDR3 has 15 residues. Germline CDR1 and CDR2: MNHEY and SVGAGI. V shed 6 bases and J shed 0 bases, with 9 bases lying between them.

This chain joins TRBV15 and TRBJ1-3, with unresolved D. V was shortened by 0 bases and J by 8 bases, with 11 bases between the two germline ends. Germline V gene data show CDR1 as LNHNV and CDR2 as YYDKDF (reference sequence). The CDR3 is made up of 14 amino acids. CDR3 loop: CATSRELSLDTIYF. DNA for the CDR3: TGTGCCACCAGCAGAGAACTATCACTGGACACCATATATTTT.

This clone was detected only once. The chain combines TRBV29-1 with TRBJ1-2; 10 bases match TRBD1. Trimming cost V 6 bases and J 8 bases; bases outside gene matches: 9. CDR1 is SQVTM and CDR2 is ANQGSEA in the germline V gene. The CDR3 sequence is 13 residues long. The CDR3 protein is CSVSGTGDQGYTF. The DNA of the CDR3 is TGCAGCGTGTCCGGGACAGGGGATCAGGGCTACACCTTC.

This chain links TRBV11-2 with TRBJ2-4, with TRBD2 matching 10 bases. Germline CDR1 and CDR2: SGHAT and FQNNGV. Trimming removed 4 bases from V and 0 bases from J; junction bases left unmatched: 6. CDR3 size: 17 residues. The CDR3 DNA reads TGTGCCAGCAGCTCAATAGCGGGGGGAATAGCCAAAAACATTCAGTACTTC. Encoded protein: CASSSIAGGIAKNIQYF.

This clone came up a few times. The genes are TRBV29-1 and TRBJ2-1; either TRBD1 or TRBD2 may supply D (6 bases each). Germline assignment: CDR1 SQVTM and CDR2 ANQGSEA. The CDR3 length is 12 residues. Deletions cut 0 bases from V and 15 bases from J, with 15 bases between. The CDR3 coding sequence is TGCAGCGTTGAAGATAGGGGGACTTGGCGGTTCTTC. Translated: CSVEDRGTWRFF.

In this sample, this clone turned up a few times. The rearrangement joins TRBV4-2 to TRBJ1-6; possible D gene TRBD1, 5 bases. CDR3 length equals 18 residues. The V end was cut by 0 bases, the J end by 3 bases, with 15 bases between. Germline V gives CDR1 LGHNA, CDR2 YNFKEQ. This CDR3 reads CASSQDSPRGDYNSPLHF. DNA of the CDR3: TGTGCCAGCAGCCAAGATTCCCCAAGGGGTGACTATAATTCACCCCTCCACTTT.

The gene calls are TRBV14 and TRBJ2-3; 7 positions match TRBD1. The CDR3 extends over 15 amino acids. CDR1 and CDR2 (germline): SGHDN, FVKESK. J lost 1 base, V lost 4 bases, and 5 bases had no gene match. The CDR3 region is CASSRRGLGTDTQYF. Here the CDR3 DNA reads TGTGCCAGCAGCCGAAGGGGGCTTGGCACAGATACGCAGTATTTT.

J is TRBJ2-3 and V is TRBV25-1; D not resolved. CDR3 length: 13 amino acids. Between the trimmed V and J ends, which lost 4 bases and 6 bases, there was a span of 11 bases. Germline V gives CDR1 MGHDK, CDR2 SYGVNS. CDR3 bases: TGTGCCAGCAGTGCCTACTTCGGGGATACGCAGTATTTT. Residues: CASSAYFGDTQYF.

Concerning this clone itself: Here the CDR3 omits its conserved ending phenylalanine or tryptophan, so a read error is the likely source. No DNA is shown, since the ends of the CDR3 on it are uncertain; the CDR3 is the one TCRdb lists. This sequence joins TRBV29-1 and TRBJ1-2; the tabulated D call, TRBD1, remains unverified against the DNA. Germline V gives CDR1 SQVTM, CDR2 ANQGSEA. The CDR3 is 12 amino acids in total, end residues counted. Here the CDR3 reads CSVDDWTGLPVI.

V gene TRBV5-4 combines with J gene TRBJ2-2, with D unclear. V was trimmed by 2 bases and J by 9 bases, leaving 5 bases between them. The CDR3 length is 11 residues. Germline V gene data show CDR1 as SGHNT and CDR2 as YYREEE (reference sequence). The CDR3 DNA is TGTGCCAGCAGCTTTCGGCGGGAGCTGTTTTTT. Its translation: CASSFRRELFF. The complete variable domain, with remaining parts taken from reference TRBV5-4 and TRBJ2-2, reads ETGVTQSPTHLIKTRGQQVTLRCSSQSGHNTVSWYQQALGQGPQFIFQYYREEENGRGNFPPRFSGLQFPNYSSELNVNALELDDSALYLCASSFRRELFFGEGSRLTVL.

Here the CDR3 reads CASSTPSEDTQYF. The CDR3 DNA is TGTGCCAGCAGCACTCCCTCCGAAGATACGCAGTATTTT. V is TRBV7-2 and J is TRBJ2-3; no clear D gene. V dropped 5 bases and J dropped 5 bases, with 11 bases sitting between them. Germline assignment: CDR1 SGHTA and CDR2 FQGNSA. This CDR3 has 13 residues.

V usage is TRBV25-1 and J usage is TRBJ1-1, with D unresolved. The CDR3 sequence is 12 residues long. CDR1 and CDR2 (germline): MGHDK, SYGVNS. Trimming pared 5 bases from V and 10 bases from J, leaving 14 bases between. The CDR3 DNA reads as TGTGCCAGCAGTCGCCTCGACGTTGGAGCTTTCTTT. It encodes CASSRLDVGAFF.

The chain carries TRBV5-6 and TRBJ2-1; D gene unclear. The CDR3 totals 11 residues. Germline values: CDR1 SGHDT, CDR2 YYEEEE. Trimming stripped 0 bases from V and 9 bases from J, with 4 bases between. The CDR3 sequence is CASSLAAEQFF. DNA of the CDR3: TGTGCCAGCAGCTTGGCCGCTGAGCAGTTCTTC.

The chain is built from TRBV6-1 and TRBJ2-5, with D perhaps TRBD1 or TRBD2 (5 bases each). This CDR3 spans 13 amino acids. The germline CDR1 and CDR2 sequences are MNHNS and SASEGT. Trimming pared 3 bases from V and 5 bases from J, leaving 10 bases between. DNA for the CDR3: TGTGCCAGCAGTGAGGGGGTCCATGAGACCCAGTACTTC. This gives the protein CASSEGVHETQYF.

V usage is TRBV30 and J usage is TRBJ2-1; D is perhaps TRBD1 (5 bases). Germline loops: CDR1 GTSNPN, CDR2 SVGIG (reference sequence). The V and J ends lost 5 bases and 4 bases respectively, with 9 bases between them. This CDR3 region has 12 residues. CDR3 amino acids: CAWGQVYNEQFF. In DNA form, the CDR3 reads TGTGCCTGGGGACAAGTTTACAATGAGCAGTTCTTC.

V usage is TRBV4-1 and J usage is TRBJ1-2; D is ambiguous. This CDR3 is 17 amino acids long. V shed 4 bases and J shed 0 bases, with 18 bases lying between them. CDR1 and CDR2 from the germline V gene are MGHRA and YSYEKL. The CDR3 spells CASSPGVLRSANYGYTF. The CDR3 DNA reads TGCGCCAGCAGCCCCGGTGTCCTCAGGTCGGCTAACTATGGCTACACCTTC.

This rearrangement joins TRBV7-8 to TRBJ2-2; the match to TRBD2 covers 12 bases. The V gene end was trimmed by 4 bases and the J gene end by 7 bases; junction bases not matched to a gene: 19. Germline V gene data show CDR1 as SGHVS and CDR2 as FQNEAQ. There are 20 residues in the CDR3. CDR3 residues: CASSSKRAGLAGSRGGELFF. The CDR3 bases are TGTGCCAGCAGCTCCAAAAGGGCTGGACTAGCGGGGTCACGGGGCGGGGAGCTGTTTTTT. Drawing the rest from reference TRBV7-8 and TRBJ2-2, the complete variable domain is GAGVSQSPRYKVAKRGQDVALRCDPISGHVSLFWYQQALGQGPEFLTYFQNEAQLDKSGLPSDRFFAERPEGSVSTLKIQRTQQEDSAVYLCASSSKRAGLAGSRGGELFFGEGSRLTVL.